The clone carrying this T cell receptor beta chain has a handful of counts. Antigen: not known. The record originates from a study of T cell repertoires in cytomegalovirus infection. The overall study: An indication of both CMV infection and matching HLA type came from public TCR beta signatures. Study-wide results and caveats: HLA-C-restricted CMV clonotypes gave the most frequent clonotype in two of eight donors.

The CDR3 has 11 amino acids. Germline assignment: CDR1 ENHRY and CDR2 SYGVKD. V lost 10 bases and J lost 5, with 11 bases in between. TCRdb reprocessed the reads with MiXCR, giving one entry per CDR3 protein. The sample contains around 330,000 distinct CDR3 sequences, 15% to 20% of which appear only once. V and J are TRBV10-3 and TRBJ2-5; D remains ambiguous. The specimen was PBMCs. This TCR derives from a human donor in good health (CMV status not recorded). Some clones in this sample may be carry-over from other donors' samples. The CDR3, as DNA: TGTGCCACCAAGGGAAGCGAGACCCAGTACTTC. It yields the protein CATKGSETQYF.